The 8 T cell receptor beta chains reported below all come from one sample, sequenced in a study of early T cells in non-severe SARS-CoV-2 infection. TCRdb ran MiXCR on the 5' RACE reads and lists one entry per CDR3 protein. The sample shows 100,000 to 140,000 distinct CDR3 sequences, 11% of them seen only once. Sequencing was carried out using whole blood. The receptors stem from an adult who was a healthcare worker with PCR-confirmed SARS-CoV-2 infection or an uninfected control (not recorded which).

This clonotype came up many times. V is TRBV6-1 and J is TRBJ1-5, with D possibly matching TRBD1 (6 bases). The CDR3 loop spans 14 amino acids. Between the trimmed V and J ends, which lost 3 bases and 7 bases, there was a span of 13 bases. CDR1 MNHNS and CDR2 SASEGT come from the germline V gene. CDR3 nucleotides: TGTGCCAGCAGTGACAGGGGATCGGGACAGCCCCAGCATTTT. This encodes CASSDRGSGQPQHF.

V usage is TRBV24-1 and J usage is TRBJ1-1; D not certain. The germline V gene encodes CDR1 KGHDR and CDR2 SFDVKD. The ends were cut back, 3 bases at V and 6 bases at J, with 10 bases in the middle. The CDR3 is 13 amino acids. CDR3 DNA: TGTGCCACCAGTGATAGAACGGTGCCTGAAGCTTTCTTT. Translated, it gives CATSDRTVPEAFF.

This rearrangement joins TRBV20-1 to TRBJ2-1; 9 nucleotides agree with TRBD2. Trimming took 5 bases from V and 9 from J; bases not matched to a gene: 11. Germline-derived CDR1 and CDR2 are DFQATT and SNEGSKA (reference sequence). The CDR3 runs 14 residues. The CDR3 loop is CSAHGTSSNGEQFF. DNA of the CDR3: TGCAGTGCTCATGGGACTAGCTCTAACGGTGAGCAGTTCTTC.

This clonotype was seen a single time. CDR3 nucleotides: TGTGCCAGCAGCGAACCCACTAGGGACGAGCAGTACTTC. Protein sequence: CASSEPTRDEQYF. This chain uses TRBV6-1 with TRBJ2-7; the D gene is possibly TRBD2 (5 bases). From germline, CDR1 is MNHNS and CDR2 SASEGT. CDR3 size: 13 residues. V shed 6 bases and J shed 5 bases, with 14 bases lying between them.

A word on this clonotype: One junction end disagrees with the germline gene, perhaps due to a read error. V gene TRBV14 combines with J gene TRBJ2-7; TRBD1 agrees at 8 bases. This CDR3 has 13 residues. Looked up from germline, CDR1 is SGHDN and CDR2 is FVKESK. The CDR3 spells CASSRLSGGQPHF. In DNA, the CDR3 is TGTGCCAGCAGCCGCCTTTCAGGGGGCCAACCCCACTTC.

This clonotype was observed at least ten times. The rearrangement joins TRBV5-5 to TRBJ2-3, with D possibly being TRBD2 (6 bases). Trimming took off 3 bases at V and 2 bases at J, with 10 bases between the two ends. This CDR3 has 14 amino acids. Germline CDR1 SGHKS, CDR2 YYEKEE (reference sequence). The CDR3 is CASSWGLTTDTQYF. The CDR3 region has the DNA TGTGCCAGCAGCTGGGGACTCACCACAGATACGCAGTATTTT.

The chain uses TRBV15 and TRBJ2-7, with D hard to call. Germline CDR1 LNHNV, CDR2 YYDKDF (reference sequence). This CDR3 is 15 amino acids long. V lost 0 bases to trimming and J lost 4 bases, with 13 bases between them. The CDR3 is CATSRDFAKGYEQYF. The DNA for the CDR3 is TGTGCCACCAGCAGAGATTTTGCTAAAGGGTACGAGCAGTACTTC.

Details on this clonotype: A read error is possible here, since a much larger clone lies one base away. The chain is built from TRBV10-3 and TRBJ2-7, with a weak D call TRBD2 (5 bases). CDR1 is ENHRY, CDR2 SYGVKD, per germline. CDR3 length equals 16 residues. The CDR3 bases are TGTGTCATCAGTGAAGGTTCGGGATACAGCTCCTACGAGCAGTACTTC. Its translation: CVISEGSGYSSYEQYF.